The present entry profiles one T cell receptor (beta chain) with its context. Its antigen remains undetermined. Base quality data are lacking; no much larger clone is found one base away. CDR1 is given as SGHRS and CDR2 as YFSETQ, both from the germline V gene. The CDR3 goes from the cysteine to the phenylalanine over 16 residues. The read is trimmed to its CDR3 DNA, 48 bases read in frame from base 1. The V and J ends are trimmed by 4 bases and 0 bases, leaving 14 bases between them. Participants in the prospective study were enrolled through a virtual design, were aged 18 to 89 years, and lived in approximately 25 United States geographic areas. In the prospective study, participants were assigned to cohorts based on the clinical history participants reported in a screening survey and a study questionnaire. A participant counted as exposed if, within 2 weeks of entering the study, that participant had been in contact with someone who had a PCR-confirmed or clinician-diagnosed COVID-19 case. Each participant in the prospective study had whole blood, serum and a nasopharyngeal or oropharyngeal swab collected by mobile phlebotomists. Participants in the prospective study had the option to provide additional blood draws and questionnaires over a 2-month period. Prospective study blood samples were shipped either frozen or at room temperature before DNA extraction.

The sample originates from a study of blood T cell repertoires in COVID-19 (dated by TCRdb to the early 2020s). Turning to the overall study: Samples covering the acute and convalescent phases of COVID-19 were provided by collaborators in the United States, Italy and Spain. The prospective study material was composed of cDNA or gDNA derived from T cells, B-cell-depleted T cells, or PBMCs. Subjects who had been exposed to COVID-19, were actively infected with it, or had recovered from it provided the deeply sampled blood TCRbeta repertoires that made up the dataset. A freely available public database, intended as a resource for researchers studying the immune response to SARS-CoV-2, is where the repertoires were released. Samples were obtained from the ongoing ImmuneRACE study (first 160 participants) and from over 1,000 subjects provided by 6 global collaborators. A de-identified subject ID, COVID-19 status, age in years and sex were almost always included in the sample metadata. Where available, HLA class I and class II types were obtained from metadata supplied by the sample provider rather than from assay-based typing.

The immunoSEQ Assay, a bias-controlled multiplex PCR, was used to amplify TCRbeta CDR3 regions from genomic DNA. The original pipeline was this. Nucleated cell counts per sample were estimated from amplification of reference gene primers within the assay. To quantify the absolute abundance of each unique TCRbeta CDR3 rearrangement, sequence reads were collapsed and filtered. For each sample, productive Simpson clonality was calculated as the square root of Simpson's diversity index across productive rearrangements. This is the immuneACCESS table as TCRdb keeps it, with only in-frame sequences that have V and J called. A part of the clones is gone; compared with another copy, unresolved V genes explain less than half, and the rest is unexplained. V and J calls and clone size follow that table, whereas D and trimming were derived from the DNA. This sample lists 200,000 to 250,000 clones; almost 90% were detected once. The ten largest clones add up to approximately 15% of the sample.

Summary of the overall study and its limitations: Clinical and demographic metadata were provided uncurated, with the amount varying by source and participant.

This sequence was found in a man in his thirties or forties who had been exposed to COVID-19. What was sequenced was PBMCs or T cells enriched from blood (not recorded which). Recombination connected TRBV5-1 to TRBJ2-1, with the D segment identity uncertain. The CDR3 region reads CASSLPRLSSYNEQFF. The nucleotides read TGCGCCAGCAGCCTGCCTCGATTGAGCTCCTACAATGAGCAGTTCTTC.